This TCR beta chain was sequenced in a study of blood T cell repertoires in COVID-19. Study overall: T cells, B-cell-depleted T cells, or PBMCs supplied cDNA or gDNA.

In the original analysis: Counts of nucleated cells, estimated from reference gene primer amplification, were obtained. Using immunoSEQ multiplex PCR, the repertoire was profiled, and TCRdb retains in-frame clones only, with some absent. V, J and clone size reflect that table, while D and trimming were determined from the DNA. Of 160,000 or so clones listed, over 80% were seen once; the top ten hold 10% to 15%. The specimen was peripheral blood. The sequence was collected from a man aged 70 or older who had recovered from COVID-19.

The CDR3 protein is CASSYGRVNEQFF. The CDR3 nucleotides are TGTGCCAGCAGTTACGGCCGGGTCAATGAGCAGTTCTTC. The V call is TRBV6-5, the J call TRBJ2-1; D uncertain. There are 13 residues in the CDR3. CDR1 and CDR2 from the germline V gene are MNHEY and SVGAGI. Between the trimmed V and J ends, which lost 2 bases and 6 bases, there was a span of 8 bases.